The clone carrying this T cell receptor beta chain was seen only once. Study processing details: Quantification of nucleated cells was approximated via reference gene primer amplification. Some clones are missing from TCRdb's copy, which holds only in-frame ones; the method was immunoSEQ multiplex PCR. V and J calls and clone size follow that table, whereas D and trimming were derived from the DNA. The data contain about 110,000 clones, 70% to 90% of them seen just once; the ten biggest clones take up 8.4%. The source of the sample is a study of blood T cell repertoires in COVID-19. Study information: Samples taken during acute and convalescent COVID-19 were collected in the United States, Italy and Spain.

CDR1 SGHTA and CDR2 FQGNSA come from the germline V gene. This CDR3 spans 14 amino acids. V dropped 3 bases and J dropped 0 bases, with 8 bases sitting between them. The receptor was derived from a woman in her 70s who had recovered from COVID-19. Source material: peripheral blood. This chain joins TRBV7-2 and TRBJ1-2, with D unresolved. CDR3: CASSFYAANYGYTF. CDR3 nucleotides: TGTGCCAGCAGCTTCTACGCGGCTAACTATGGCTACACCTTC.